Listed below are T cell receptor beta chains from one sample, sequenced in a study of T cells in Graves' hyperthyroidism and ophthalmopathy. Each CDR3 protein is one row after TCRdb ran MiXCR on the multiplex PCR reads. The sample lists about 510,000 distinct CDR3 sequences, about 14% occurring once. Sequencing was carried out using blood. These receptors were collected from a woman aged 35 to 49 with Graves' hyperthyroidism. Both conserved end residues are part of each CDR3. A D gene is named only where the DNA matches it firmly. Some rows mark clone size as missing; the rest say once, few, many or name a class of expanded clone.

clone_size,j_call,v_call,d_call,cdr3_aa,cdr3_nt
many,TRBJ2-3,TRBV10-3,TRBD2,CAITSGRSDTQYF,TGTGCCATTACTAGCGGGAGGTCAGATACGCAGTATTTT
few,TRBJ1-4,TRBV5-5,TRBD1,CASSRDQGAFEKLFF,TGTGCCAGCAGTCGAGATCAGGGGGCGTTCGAAAAACTGTTTTTT
-,TRBJ2-3,TRBV7-9,-,CASSVGRYDSTDTQYF,TGTGCCAGCAGTGTAGGACGCTATGACTCCACAGATACGCAGTATTTT
many,TRBJ1-2,TRBV2,-,CASSEAQGGVYGYTF,TGTGCCAGCAGTGAAGCACAGGGAGGCGTCTATGGCTACACCTTC
many,TRBJ2-1,TRBV5-6,TRBD2,CASMWTSGRGEQFF,TGTGCCAGCATGTGGACTAGCGGGAGGGGTGAGCAGTTCTTC
few,TRBJ1-2,TRBV3-1,-,CASSPKGKTPAGYTF,TGTGCCAGCAGCCCAAAGGGTAAAACCCCTGCGGGCTACACCTTC
-,TRBJ2-2,TRBV7-9,-,CASSLADGELFF,TGTGCCAGCAGCTTGGCGGACGGGGAGCTGTTTTTT
-,TRBJ1-1,TRBV28,TRBD1,CASSPRTGTKSMNTEAFF,TGTGCCAGCAGTCCCCGGACAGGGACGAAATCAATGAACACTGAAGCTTTCTTT
many,TRBJ1-1,TRBV6-1,-,CASKQGTQFGDTEAFF,TGTGCCAGCAAACAGGGTACCCAATTTGGTGACACTGAAGCTTTCTTT
many,TRBJ2-1,TRBV5-1,TRBD2,CASSVMTSGRDNEQFF,TGCGCCAGCAGCGTTATGACTAGCGGGAGGGACAATGAGCAGTTCTTC
many,TRBJ1-4,TRBV2,TRBD1,CASNNRGPNEKLFF,TGTGCCAGCAATAACAGGGGTCCCAATGAAAAACTGTTTTTT
-,TRBJ2-4,TRBV20-1,TRBD2,CSATNSLGASGLLAKNIQYF,TGCAGTGCTACTAACTCCTTAGGGGCTAGCGGCTTACTAGCCAAAAACATTCAGTACTTC
many,TRBJ2-3,TRBV28,TRBD2,CASSLGLARSTDTQYF,TGTGCCAGCAGTCTAGGACTAGCGAGATCCACAGATACGCAGTATTTT
many,TRBJ1-2,TRBV12-3/TRBV12-4,TRBD1,CASSFQGAAYGYTF,TGTGCCAGCAGTTTCCAGGGGGCGGCCTATGGCTACACCTTC
few,TRBJ2-7,TRBV28,TRBD2,CASSSLTSGRDYEQYF,TGTGCCAGCAGTTCCTTGACTAGCGGGAGGGACTACGAGCAGTACTTC
many,TRBJ2-7,TRBV7-2,-,CASSLFGTHSYEQYF,TGTGCCAGCAGCTTATTCGGGACACACTCCTACGAGCAGTACTTC
-,TRBJ2-2,TRBV5-1,-,CASSLQDPGTGELFF,TGCGCCAGCAGCTTACAGGACCCGGGGACCGGGGAGCTGTTTTTT
-,TRBJ2-1,TRBV20-1,-,CSAALQGDEQFF,TGCAGTGCTGCGCTCCAAGGGGATGAGCAGTTCTTC
few,TRBJ2-7,TRBV11-2,TRBD2,CASSLDTLLTSGRAYEQYF,TGTGCCAGCAGCTTAGATACCCTTCTAACTAGCGGGAGGGCCTACGAGCAGTACTTC
-,TRBJ1-5,TRBV24-1,-,CATSVRSGNQPQHF,TGTGCCACCAGTGTTCGGTCCGGCAATCAGCCCCAGCATTTT
many,TRBJ2-3,TRBV5-1,-,CASSLAAVSTDTQYF,TGCGCCAGCAGCTTGGCGGCGGTGAGCACAGATACGCAGTATTTT
many,TRBJ2-7,TRBV6-1,-,CASSVRATYEQYF,TGTGCCAGCAGTGTACGGGCCACCTACGAGCAGTACTTC
-,TRBJ2-1,TRBV27,-,CTSSLAGTYNEQFF,TGTACCAGCAGTTTGGCGGGAACCTACAATGAGCAGTTCTTC
-,TRBJ2-7,TRBV10-2,TRBD2,CASSEGTSGISEQYF,TGCGCCAGCAGTGAGGGGACTAGCGGGATCAGCGAGCAGTACTTC
few,TRBJ1-5,TRBV7-9,TRBD1,CASSGGQGNPKEPQHF,TGTGCCAGCAGCGGTGGACAGGGGAATCCTAAGGAGCCCCAGCATTTT
-,TRBJ2-2,TRBV28,-,CATPTGIGNTGELFF,TGTGCCACCCCCACCGGGATTGGGAACACCGGGGAGCTGTTTTTT
many,TRBJ2-7,TRBV12-3/TRBV12-4,TRBD1,CASSIQTGISYEQYF,TGTGCCAGCAGTATACAGACAGGGATTTCCTACGAGCAGTACTTC
many,TRBJ2-7,TRBV5-1,-,CASSLVGLGRAVNEQYF,TGCGCCAGCAGCTTGGTCGGTCTGGGTAGAGCAGTTAACGAGCAGTACTTC
many,TRBJ1-1,TRBV20-1,-,CSATSGDPMNTEAFF,TGCAGCGCTACTAGTGGGGATCCAATGAACACTGAAGCTTTCTTT
few,TRBJ1-4,TRBV5-1,TRBD1,CASSKDREGEKLFF,TGCGCCAGCAGCAAGGACAGGGAGGGGGAAAAACTGTTTTTT
many,TRBJ2-1,TRBV7-2,-,CASSPTPGTFSEQFF,TGTGCCAGCAGCCCCACCCCCGGGACATTCTCTGAGCAGTTCTTC
many,TRBJ2-1,TRBV5-1,TRBD2,CASSTPGGGGNEQFF,TGCGCCAGCAGCACACCGGGCGGGGGGGGGAATGAGCAGTTCTTC
-,TRBJ2-7,TRBV12-3/TRBV12-4,TRBD2,CASSSPTSGRPYEQYF,TGTGCCAGCAGCTCTCCGACTAGCGGGAGGCCCTACGAGCAGTACTTC
many,TRBJ2-3,TRBV7-9,TRBD2,CASSAGLAKSTDTQYF,TGTGCCAGCAGCGCCGGACTAGCGAAAAGCACAGATACGCAGTATTTT
-,TRBJ1-5,TRBV19,TRBD1,CASTGQGYQPQHF,TGTGCCAGTACAGGACAGGGCTATCAGCCCCAGCATTTT
-,TRBJ1-1,TRBV4-1,-,CASSQVSGNTEASF,TGCGCCAGCAGCCAAGTTTCGGGGAACACTGAAGCTTCCTTT
many,TRBJ2-3,TRBV5-1,-,CASSSEGGPSTDTQYF,TGCGCCAGCAGCTCGGAAGGGGGGCCGAGCACAGATACGCAGTATTTT
-,TRBJ2-3,TRBV7-9,-,CASSSPGSDTQYF,TGTGCCAGCAGTAGCCCCGGGTCAGATACGCAGTATTTT
few,TRBJ2-4,TRBV5-1,TRBD1,CASSSASGQGKNIQYF,TGCGCCAGCAGCTCGGCCTCGGGACAGGGGAAAAACATTCAGTACTTC
many,TRBJ2-7,TRBV28,-,CASSFDSYYEQYF,TGTGCCAGCAGTTTTGACAGCTACTACGAGCAGTACTTC
few,TRBJ2-5,TRBV18,-,CASSPIRETQYF,TGTGCCAGCTCGCCAATTAGAGAGACCCAGTACTTC
-,TRBJ2-2,TRBV11-2,-,CASSSTLGRRRTGELSF,TGTGCCAGCAGCTCCACCCTAGGGAGACGGCGCACCGGGGAGCTGTCTTTT
few,TRBJ2-6,TRBV24-1,-,CATSVGHSGANVLTF,TGTGCCACCAGTGTTGGGCACTCTGGGGCCAACGTCCTGACTTTC
many,TRBJ2-7,TRBV6-1,-,CASSPTSTSSYEQYF,TGTGCCAGCAGCCCCACTAGCACTAGCTCCTACGAGCAGTACTTC
many,TRBJ2-7,TRBV28,-,CASNQGRVEQYF,TGTGCCAGCAATCAGGGGCGCGTTGAGCAGTACTTC
many,TRBJ1-5,TRBV6-1,TRBD1,CASSEIRGSYSNQPQHF,TGTGCCAGCAGTGAGATCAGGGGGTCCTATAGCAATCAGCCCCAGCATTTT
many,TRBJ2-6,TRBV7-2,-,CASSQQYSGANVLTF,TGTGCCAGCAGCCAACAGTACTCTGGGGCCAACGTCCTGACTTTC
many,TRBJ2-1,TRBV10-1,TRBD1,CASSESRLTGNEQFF,TGCGCCAGCAGTGAGTCCCGTCTGACAGGGAATGAGCAGTTCTTC
-,TRBJ1-4,TRBV27,-,CASSLAWTDEKLFF,TGTGCCAGCAGTTTAGCTTGGACAGATGAAAAACTGTTTTTT
many,TRBJ2-3,TRBV20-1,TRBD2,CSALAGVGDTQYF,TGCAGTGCTCTAGCGGGAGTTGGAGATACGCAGTATTTT
-,TRBJ2-7,TRBV12-3/TRBV12-4,-,CASREDGGHEQYF,TGTGCCAGCAGAGAAGACGGGGGTCACGAGCAGTACTTC
many,TRBJ1-6,TRBV28,-,CASSLSSGRDSPLHF,TGTGCCAGCAGTTTATCATCCGGGAGGGATTCACCCCTCCACTTT
-,TRBJ2-7,TRBV5-4,-,CASSLEGFEQYF,TGTGCCAGCAGCTTGGAGGGTTTTGAGCAGTACTTC
-,TRBJ2-3,TRBV6-2/TRBV6-3,-,CASSYEWWGLNTDTQYF,TGTGCCAGCAGTTACGAATGGTGGGGTTTGAACACAGATACGCAGTATTTT
few,TRBJ2-7,TRBV14,-,CASSQDPGHRTYEQYF,TGTGCCAGCAGCCAAGACCCGGGACACAGAACCTACGAGCAGTACTTC